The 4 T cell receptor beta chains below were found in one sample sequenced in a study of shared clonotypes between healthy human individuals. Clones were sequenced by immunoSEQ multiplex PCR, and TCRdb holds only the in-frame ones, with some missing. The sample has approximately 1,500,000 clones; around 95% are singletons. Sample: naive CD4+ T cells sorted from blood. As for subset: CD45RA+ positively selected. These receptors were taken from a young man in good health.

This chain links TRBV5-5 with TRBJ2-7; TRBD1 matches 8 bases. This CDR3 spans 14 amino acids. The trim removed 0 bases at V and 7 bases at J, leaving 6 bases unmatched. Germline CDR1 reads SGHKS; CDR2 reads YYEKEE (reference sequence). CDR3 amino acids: CASSLATGVWEQYF. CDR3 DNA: TGTGCCAGCAGCTTGGCGACAGGGGTTTGGGAGCAGTACTTC.

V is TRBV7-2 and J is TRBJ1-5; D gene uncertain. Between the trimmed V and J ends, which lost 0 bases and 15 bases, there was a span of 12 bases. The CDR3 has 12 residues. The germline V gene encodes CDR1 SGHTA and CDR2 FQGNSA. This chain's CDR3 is CASSLASWTWHF. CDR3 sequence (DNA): TGTGCCAGCAGCTTAGCTTCCTGGACCTGGCATTTT.

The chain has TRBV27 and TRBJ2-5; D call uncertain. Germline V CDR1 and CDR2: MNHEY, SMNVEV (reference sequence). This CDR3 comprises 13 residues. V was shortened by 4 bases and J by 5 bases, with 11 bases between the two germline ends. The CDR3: CASSYLGLETQYF. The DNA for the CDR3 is TGTGCCAGCAGTTACCTTGGGCTGGAGACCCAGTACTTC.

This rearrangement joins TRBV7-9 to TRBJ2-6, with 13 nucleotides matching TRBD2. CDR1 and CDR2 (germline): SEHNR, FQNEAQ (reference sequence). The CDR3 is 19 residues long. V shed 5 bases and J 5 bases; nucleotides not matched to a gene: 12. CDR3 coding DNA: TGTGCCAGCAGCCCCGGGACTAGCGGGATTCTAAGTAGGGCCAACGTCCTGACTTTC. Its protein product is CASSPGTSGILSRANVLTF.